A single sample gave rise to the 7 T cell receptor beta chains below, sequenced in a study of cytomegalovirus exposure and HLA in healthy donors. Vbeta (60) and Jbeta (13) primers were used in the PCR. Repertoires were generated with immunoSEQ multiplex PCR, while TCRdb's copy carries only in-frame clones and drops some. The profile shows about 170,000 clones, approximately 81% of them singletons. The sequenced material came from PBMCs. These receptors all come from a man under 40 in good health and CMV-seropositive.

This clone was detected a few times. The genes are TRBV4-1 and TRBJ1-1; D is perhaps TRBD1 (6 bases). CDR1 is MGHRA and CDR2 is YSYEKL in the germline V gene. V lost 4 bases to trimming and J lost 7 bases, with 10 bases between them. The CDR3 contains 12 residues. The CDR3 DNA is TGCGCCAGCAGCCGAACAGGGAATGAAGCTTTCTTT. Translated, it gives CASSRTGNEAFF.

The genes are TRBV7-9 and TRBJ2-7, with D unresolved. Germline V gene lookup returns CDR1 SEHNR and CDR2 FQNEAQ (reference sequence). The CDR3 runs 11 residues. V shed 8 bases and J shed 7 bases, with 12 bases lying between them. CDR3 nucleotides: TGTGCCAGCGGGTCCTTTGAGGAGCAGTACGTC. Its translation is CASGSFEEQYV.

This clone was counted once. The rearrangement uses TRBV11-2 and TRBJ2-1, with 10 bases aligning to TRBD2. CDR1 is SGHAT, CDR2 FQNNGV, per germline. The CDR3 is 15 amino acids. J gave up 3 bases and V 5 bases, and 4 bases lay outside the gene matches. The CDR3 region has the DNA TGTGCCAGCAGCAACGAGCGGGAGGGCTACAATGAGCAGTTCTTC. It encodes CASSNEREGYNEQFF.

This clone has only one observation. One end of the junction varies from germline; a read error may be responsible. The rearrangement joins TRBV5-1 to TRBJ1-4; perhaps TRBD1 as D (6 bases). Germline lookup yields CDR1 SGHRS and CDR2 YFSETQ. The CDR3 is 18 amino acids. The DNA of the CDR3 is TGCACCAGCAGCTTACATCCAACCGTTAACAGGGATGGAGAAAAACTGTTTTTT. Translating it yields CTSSLHPTVNRDGEKLFF.

The chain combines TRBV11-2 with TRBJ2-2; a weak D match, TRBD1 (6 bases). The CDR3 is 14 residues long. The germline gives CDR1 SGHAT, CDR2 FQNNGV. Deletions cut 5 bases from V and 0 bases from J, with 7 bases between. The CDR3 protein is CASSQGSNTGELFF. DNA of the CDR3: TGTGCCAGCAGCCAGGGGTCGAACACCGGGGAGCTGTTTTTT.

This clone was seen a single time. The chain combines TRBV29-1 with TRBJ1-2; 7 bases are shared with TRBD1. This CDR3 is built from 15 residues. Germline V lookup: CDR1 SQVTM, CDR2 ANQGSEA. V trimming: 1 base; J trimming: 4 bases; junction bases outside the gene matches: 9. The CDR3 sequence is CSVEVVQGDSYGYTF. The CDR3 coding sequence is TGCAGCGTTGAAGTGGTCCAGGGGGACAGCTATGGCTACACCTTC.

The chain links TRBV5-4 to TRBJ2-5; tentatively, D is TRBD1 (5 bases). The CDR3 has 13 residues. From germline, CDR1 is SGHNT and CDR2 YYREEE (reference sequence). V was clipped by 5 bases and J by 2 bases, with 10 bases between them. The CDR3 region has the DNA TGTGCCAGCAGTTCAGGGAAACAAGAGACCCAGTACTTC. Translating it yields CASSSGKQETQYF. The full variable domain, in which reference TRBV5-4 and TRBJ2-5 provide the parts outside the CDR3, is ETGVTQSPTHLIKTRGQQVTLRCSSQSGHNTVSWYQQALGQGPQFIFQYYREEENGRGNFPPRFSGLQFPNYSSELNVNALELDDSALYLCASSSGKQETQYFGPGTRLLVL.